The present TCR beta chain was sequenced within a study of PD-1 blockade in classical Hodgkin lymphoma. The time point here: cycle 4 day 1 (C4D1), after around six weeks of nivolumab. There was relapse after autologous stem cell transplantation in every patient, and there was variation in brentuximab vedotin exposure. Measured with immunoSEQ multiplex PCR; TCRdb has only the in-frame clones, and not every one. The table includes almost 95,000 clones, more than 80% detected once. CDR3 length: 15 residues. V lost 2 bases to trimming and J lost 7 bases; unmatched junction nucleotides: 10. Germline V gene lookup returns CDR1 SGHRS and CDR2 YFSETQ.

Here the sequenced sample was peripheral blood mononuclear cells (PBMCs), taken before the fourth cycle of nivolumab. The rearrangement joins TRBV5-1 to TRBJ1-2; TRBD1 aligns across 8 bases. This clonotype was sampled from a human donor with classical Hodgkin lymphoma. CDR3 protein: CASSFQGADGGGYTF. DNA of the CDR3: TGCGCCAGCAGCTTCCAGGGGGCAGACGGCGGTGGCTACACCTTC.